The present entry profiles one T cell receptor (beta chain) with its context. This entry is derived from a study of T-cell reconstitution after alpha-beta-depleted transplantation in children. J was trimmed by 2 bases and V by 5 bases; bases with no gene match: 6. The CDR3 is 15 residues long. Unique molecular identifiers were used in preparing the TCRbeta library. TCRdb called the PCR reads again in MiXCR, with one record for every CDR3 protein. There are about 980,000 distinct CDR3 sequences in the sample; around 30% occur only once, and under 30% lies in the top ten. This chain uses TRBV12-3 or TRBV12-4 with TRBJ2-7, with 10 nucleotides matching TRBD1. The starting material was PBMCs, mostly from graft donor cells, obtained 360 days after TCRalphabeta/CD19-depleted stem cell transplant. This clonotype was obtained from a boy in the first two years of life who had a stem cell transplant for SCID, so the T cells may come from the graft donor. For the CDR3, the DNA is TGTGCCAGCAGTCGGGGACAGGGGAGTCCCTACGAGCAGTACTTC. Its translation: CASSRGQGSPYEQYF.